The rows below give T cell receptor beta chains drawn from one sample of a study of neoadjuvant anti-PD-1 for oral cavity cancer. The protocol was immunoSEQ multiplex PCR, while the TCRdb copy is restricted to in-frame clones and leaves out a portion. The table shows 60,000 to 75,000 clones, with roughly 84% occurring only once. Source: PBMCs, taken before nivolumab (anti-PD-1) treatment. These receptors originate from a person aged 40-85 years with oral cavity squamous cell carcinoma. CDR3s include the opening cysteine and the closing phenylalanine or tryptophan. A D gene is named only where the DNA matches it firmly. The size field is filled for only some rows; it gives once, few, many or a size class.

V gene	D gene	J gene	clone size	CDR3 DNA	CDR3 protein
TRBV5-1	NA	TRBJ1-5	NA	TGCGCCAGCAGCTTAAGTCTTGGCCAGCCCCAGCATTTT	CASSLSLGQPQHF
TRBV7-2	NA	TRBJ1-4	NA	TGTGCCAGCAGCTTAACAGGGAGAGGTGAAAAACTGTTTTTT	CASSLTGRGEKLFF
TRBV2	NA	TRBJ1-5	NA	TGTGCCAGCAGCCCCGGAGCAGGGAAACATTATAGCAATCAGCCCCAGCATTTT	CASSPGAGKHYSNQPQHF
TRBV10-1	NA	TRBJ2-7	NA	TGCGCCAGCAGTGGTTCTTACGAGCAGTACTTC	CASSGSYEQYF
TRBV28	TRBD1	TRBJ1-2	NA	TGTGCCAGCAGTTCCCGTGACAGGGGACTCTATGGCTACACCTTC	CASSSRDRGLYGYTF
TRBV19	NA	TRBJ1-1	few	TGTGCCAGTAGTAGTACTGGGACCACTGAAGCTTTCTTT	CASSSTGTTEAFF
TRBV9	TRBD1	TRBJ1-2	few	TGTGCCAGCAGCGCCGACTCAACAGGGGGTGGCTACACCTTC	CASSADSTGGGYTF
TRBV7-3	NA	TRBJ2-3	NA	TGTGCCAGCAGCTTAGGGATCTCCGGGGCACAGGATACGCAGTATTTT	CASSLGISGAQDTQYF
TRBV2	NA	TRBJ2-1	NA	TGTGCCACCTCAGACAGAGCACAGCGGCAGTTCTTC	CATSDRAQRQFF
TRBV19	TRBD1	TRBJ2-7	NA	TGTGCCAGTAGTACAACCGGGACAGGGTCCTACGAGCAGTACTTC	CASSTTGTGSYEQYF
TRBV7-9	TRBD2	TRBJ2-2	NA	TGTGCCAGCAGCGTACATCGACTAGCGGGAGTTGACACCGGGGAGCTGTTTTTT	CASSVHRLAGVDTGELFF
TRBV7-2	NA	TRBJ1-2	NA	TGTGCCAGCAGCTTATCTGGGGGGAATGGCTACACCTTC	CASSLSGGNGYTF
TRBV7-9	TRBD1	TRBJ2-7	NA	TGTGCCAGCAGCTTACGGGACAGCTCCTACGAGCAGTACTTC	CASSLRDSSYEQYF
TRBV28	TRBD1	TRBJ2-5	NA	TGTGCCAGCAGTCCCTACCTCGACAGGGGGCAAGAGACCCAGTACTTC	CASSPYLDRGQETQYF
TRBV6-1	NA	TRBJ1-2	NA	TGTGCCAGCAGAAACTTGTATGGCTACACCTTC	CASRNLYGYTF
TRBV5-1	NA	TRBJ1-5	NA	TGCGCCAGCAGCTTGGGAGGAATAAGCAATCAGCCCCAGCATTTT	CASSLGGISNQPQHF
TRBV15	TRBD1	TRBJ1-2	NA	TGTGCCACCAGCAGAGCCGGGACAGGGGATGGCTACACCTTC	CATSRAGTGDGYTF
TRBV5-5	TRBD2	TRBJ2-1	NA	TGTGCCAGCAACCCCGCCGGGACTAGCGGGAGGCTATACAATGAGCAGTTCTTC	CASNPAGTSGRLYNEQFF
TRBV9	TRBD1	TRBJ1-4	NA	TGTGCCAGCAGCACGACCGGGACAGGGGGTGAAAAACTGTTTTTT	CASSTTGTGGEKLFF
TRBV7-9	NA	TRBJ1-1	NA	TGTGCCAGCAGCTTCATCACTGAAGCTTTCTTT	CASSFITEAFF
TRBV6-6	NA	TRBJ1-1	NA	TGTGCCAGCAGTCCCGACAGCACTGAAGCTTTCTTT	CASSPDSTEAFF
TRBV10-2	TRBD1	TRBJ2-7	few	TGCGCCAGCAGTGAGTCCTTGGACAGGGTCTACGAGCAGTACTTC	CASSESLDRVYEQYF
TRBV5-1	NA	TRBJ2-7	NA	TGCGCCAGCAGCTTGGAGGTAAGCTCCTACGAGCAGTACTTC	CASSLEVSSYEQYF
TRBV30	NA	TRBJ2-7	NA	TGTGCCTGGAGTACAGGGTTGAACAGCGAGCAGTACTTC	CAWSTGLNSEQYF
TRBV27	TRBD1	TRBJ1-2	NA	TGTGCCAGCAGTTGGGCGGGACAGCGTAATGGCTACACCTTC	CASSWAGQRNGYTF
TRBV11-2	NA	TRBJ2-5	NA	TGTGCCAGCAGCTCGGACAGACCCCAAGAGACCCAGTACTTC	CASSSDRPQETQYF
TRBV30	TRBD2	TRBJ2-7	NA	TGTGCCTTGGACCCAGGGGTAGCGGGAGTTTACGAGCAGTACTTC	CALDPGVAGVYEQYF
TRBV7-3	NA	TRBJ1-5	NA	TGTGCCAGCAGCTTACAACCCGGTCCCAATCAGCCCCAGCATTTT	CASSLQPGPNQPQHF
TRBV6-1	NA	TRBJ1-2	NA	TGTGCCAGCACCGACAGGAGAACCTATGGCTACACCTTC	CASTDRRTYGYTF
TRBV28	TRBD1	TRBJ2-7	NA	TGTGCCAGCAGTTTATCAGGTGGACAGGAGTCCTACGAGCAGTACTTC	CASSLSGGQESYEQYF
TRBV4-1	TRBD1	TRBJ2-1	NA	TGCGCCAGCAGCCTAGATACGGGGACAGGGGGCTACAATGAGCAGTTCTTC	CASSLDTGTGGYNEQFF
TRBV2	NA	TRBJ2-1	NA	TGTGCCAGCAGTGATCCGGCCGGGCGGCAGTTCTTC	CASSDPAGRQFF
TRBV7-9	TRBD2	TRBJ2-1	once	TGTGCCAGCAGCGGGGGACTAGGGCTGGGTGAGCAGTTCTTC	CASSGGLGLGEQFF